This TCR beta chain was sequenced during a study of OX40 agonist ivuxolimab in advanced cancers. With regard to the full study: Ivuxolimab, which targeted the costimulatory receptor OX40 (CD134), was an agonistic, fully human IgG2 monoclonal antibody. The paper reports the monotherapy dose-escalation portion (N of about 52 patients) of the phase I ivuxolimab trial. The point of sequencing TCRbeta in the periphery was to test whether ivuxolimab changed TCR sequence diversity and drove clonal T-cell expansion. Prior anti-PD-1, anti-PD-L1 or anti-CTLA-4 therapy was permitted, and 30% to 45% of dose-escalation patients had received checkpoint inhibitors. A male proportion of roughly 85% and a mean age of about 60 years, ranging from 23 to 79, were recorded for the dose-escalation cohort. Intravenous ivuxolimab was administered to patients every 2 weeks at six dose levels: 0.01, 0.1, 0.3, 1.5, 3 and 10 mg/kg. Partial responses were achieved by three dose-escalation patients, of whom one had hepatocellular carcinoma and two had cutaneous melanoma. Of the 50 to 55 dose-escalation patients, hepatocellular carcinoma was present in around 20, melanoma in approximately 15, renal cell carcinoma in 9 and head and neck cancer in 9. General study outcomes and caveats: Antigen specificity was not determined for the clonally expanded peripheral T cells. In partial responders in the 0.1-3.0 mg/kg groups, normalized peripheral clonal expansion was found to be among the lowest, especially among CD8+ T cells. Low levels of normalized T-cell clonal expansion were also seen in some patients who did not respond. After ivuxolimab, more expanded clones were found on average in CD8+ T cells than in CD4+ T cells. At doses from 0.1 to 3.0 mg/kg, clonal expansion was seen in both CD4+ and CD8+ blood T cells between baseline and week 6.

Comment on this clone: This receptor's antigen is unknown. At one end the junction does not follow the germline gene, possibly because of a read error.

The trial excluded patients who had a history of autoimmune disease or who were on systemic immunosuppression. Peripheral blood for TCR sequencing was drawn from every dose cohort at baseline, at cycle 4 day 1 and at cycle 7 day 1. The samples were drawn from a first-in-human, open-label, multicenter phase I dose-escalation trial of ivuxolimab. Adults with locally advanced or metastatic melanoma, renal cell carcinoma, hepatocellular carcinoma or head and neck squamous cell carcinoma were enrolled in the trial. Before TCR sequencing, CD4+ T cells and CD8+ T cells from peripheral blood were sorted into separate populations. For sequencing of the TCRbeta CDR3 region, genomic DNA was extracted from the sorted cells. TCRbeta CDR3 regions were sequenced using the immunoSEQ Assay. TCRdb retrieved this table from immuneACCESS and kept in-frame rearrangements only. Not all clones are present; in checked studies, unresolved V genes account for under half, and no reason is known for the remainder. The sample records around 77,000 clones, 85% to 90% of which are singletons. The ten largest clones add up to roughly 0.7% of the sample.

From its cysteine to its phenylalanine, the CDR3 spans 13 amino acids. CDR3 DNA only is kept here, 39 bases in frame from base 1. Sequences SGHTA (CDR1) and FQGTGA (CDR2) are obtained from the germline V gene. This clonotype originated in an adult with an advanced solid tumor such as melanoma, head and neck, liver or kidney cancer. This receptor chain uses TRBV7-3 and TRBJ2-7; TRBD1 might be the D gene, on 6 matching bases. This material consisted of CD4+ or CD8+ T cells sorted from blood, taken in a trial of the OX40 agonist ivuxolimab. The CDR3 loop reads CASSSLQGYGQYF. DNA sequence: TGTGCCAGCAGCTCCTTACAGGGCTACGGGCAGTACTTC. The full variable domain, completed from the reference TRBV7-3 and TRBJ2-7 proteins outside the CDR3, reads GAGVSQTPSNKVTEKGKYVELRCDPISGHTALYWYRQSLGQGPEFLIYFQGTGAADDSGLPNDRFFAVRPEGSVSTLKIQRTERGDSAVYLCASSSLQGYGQYFGPGTRLTVT.